One sample yielded the 32 T cell receptor beta chains listed below, sequenced in a study of T cells in Graves' hyperthyroidism and ophthalmopathy. RNA transcripts yielded amplified TCR beta CDR3 regions. HTBI primers were the set used in a first-round RT-PCR of the TCR CDR3. TCRdb reanalysed the multiplex PCR reads using MiXCR and keeps one entry per CDR3 protein. Of 600,000 or so distinct CDR3 sequences listed, about 43% are singletons. What was sequenced was peripheral blood or thyroid tissue (not recorded which). These receptors were obtained from a woman aged 18-30 years with Graves' hyperthyroidism.

This clonotype was seen only a few times. The chain employs TRBV24-1 and TRBJ2-7; no clear D. The CDR3 runs to 12 residues. V was trimmed by 5 bases and J by 2 bases, leaving 6 bases between them. CDR1 is KGHDR, CDR2 SFDVKD, per germline. In DNA, the CDR3 is TGTGCCACCAGTGTCAGCCCCTACGAGCAGTACTTC. This gives the protein CATSVSPYEQYF.

This clonotype was observed many times. The chain is built from TRBV5-1 and TRBJ1-5; D not certain. The CDR3 extends over 14 amino acids. Trimming took 2 bases from V and 2 from J, leaving 8 bases between them. Germline CDR1 SGHRS, CDR2 YFSETQ. For the CDR3, the DNA is TGCGCCAGCAGCTTAGGTTCGGGCAATCAGCCCCAGCATTTT. Its protein is CASSLGSGNQPQHF.

This clonotype was observed at least ten times. The CDR3 is CATSDNRAGNEKLFF. The CDR3 coding sequence is TGTGCCACCAGTGATAACAGGGCGGGGAATGAAAAACTGTTTTTT. The chain recombines TRBV24-1 with TRBJ1-4; D possibly corresponds to TRBD1 (6 bases). The germline CDR1 and CDR2 sequences are KGHDR and SFDVKD. With 3 bases removed from V and 5 bases from J, the gap between germline ends came to 12 bases. CDR3 length equals 15 residues.

In the case of this clonotype: Being one base from a much bigger clone, this may be a read error. The chain employs TRBV20-1 and TRBJ2-7; D ambiguous. This CDR3 is built from 13 residues. Germline CDR1 and CDR2: DFQATT and SNEGSKA (reference sequence). Between the trimmed V and J ends, which lost 3 bases and 3 bases, there was a span of 12 bases. CDR3 region: CSARRSLGYEQYF. CDR3 DNA: TGCAGTGCTAGGCGGAGCTTAGGCTACGAGCAGTACTTC.

This rearrangement joins TRBV10-1 to TRBJ1-2; 7 bases map to TRBD1. V trimming: 6 bases; J trimming: 14 bases; junction bases outside the gene matches: 9. The CDR3 consists of 11 residues. Germline CDR1 reads WNHNN; CDR2 reads SYGVQD (reference sequence). The CDR3 here is CASSPGQRLTF. The CDR3 nucleotides read TGCGCCAGCAGCCCGGGACAGCGACTTACCTTC.

This clonotype was picked up one time. The chain couples TRBV7-2 to TRBJ2-5, with TRBD1 matching 8 bases. The CDR3 runs to 9 residues. Trimming took 8 bases from V and 14 from J; bases not matched to a gene: 4. Per the germline V gene, CDR1 is SGHTA and CDR2 is FQGNSA. The CDR3 nucleotides read TGTGCCAGCCGGGACAGGACCTACTTC. Translated, it gives CASRDRTYF.

The chain employs TRBV11-1 and TRBJ2-5; maybe TRBD2 (6 bases). Germline lookup yields CDR1 SGHAT and CDR2 FQDESV (reference sequence). V lost 4 bases, J lost 7 bases, and 10 bases lay in between. CDR3 size: 12 residues. CDR3 DNA sequence: TGTGCCAGCAGCTATAGCGGCCGGACCCAGTACTTC. Its translation is CASSYSGRTQYF.

The chain carries TRBV2 and TRBJ1-1; D remains ambiguous. From germline, CDR1 is SNHLY and CDR2 FYNNEI. The CDR3 length is 14 residues. The ends were cut back, 5 bases at V and 1 base at J, with 11 bases in the middle. Here the CDR3 reads CASSSPRENTEAFF. CDR3 DNA: TGTGCCAGCAGTTCCCCTAGGGAGAACACTGAAGCTTTCTTT.

This clonotype has at least ten counts. The rearrangement joins TRBV29-1 to TRBJ2-7, with a tentative D call TRBD1 (5 bases). The CDR3 covers 12 residues. With 1 base removed from V and 5 bases from J, the gap between germline ends came to 9 bases. Germline lookup yields CDR1 SQVTM and CDR2 ANQGSEA. The CDR3 coding sequence is TGCAGCGTTGAAGTCAGGGAAAACGAGCAGTACTTC. Translated, it gives CSVEVRENEQYF.

Turning to this clonotype: Germline is not matched at one junction end, which may reflect a read error. The V and J genes are TRBV7-2 and TRBJ2-7; 10 nucleotides line up with TRBD2. This CDR3 region has 16 residues. Per the germline V gene, CDR1 is SGHTA and CDR2 is FQGNSA. CDR3 DNA sequence: TGCGCCAGCAGCCAAGAGATCCAGCGGGAGGGTTACGAGCAGTACTTC. Encoded protein: CASSQEIQREGYEQYF.

This clonotype was detected only a few times. J is TRBJ2-5 and V is TRBV14; 7 bases fit TRBD1. This CDR3 comprises 14 residues. CDR1 is SGHDN and CDR2 is FVKESK in the germline V gene. After removal of 3 bases from V and 1 base from J, the junction contained 2 bases not matched to a gene. In DNA form, the CDR3 reads TGTGCCAGCAGCCATCGACAGGGCCAAGAGACCCAGTACTTC. Translation gives CASSHRQGQETQYF.

With regard to this clonotype: At one end the junction does not follow the germline gene, possibly because of a read error. The V gene is TRBV7-2, the J gene TRBJ1-6, with D perhaps TRBD1 (5 bases). The CDR3 covers 15 residues. Germline CDR1 is SGHTA and CDR2 is FQGNSA. CDR3 sequence: CASSQGALLFSPLHF. The CDR3 DNA reads TGCGCCAGCAGCCAAGGGGCACTCCTCTTCTCACCCCTCCACTTT.

This clonotype appeared a few times. The CDR3 is CASSSQTGPTNYGYTF. CDR3 sequence (DNA): TGTGCCAGCAGCTCGCAAACAGGCCCCACTAACTATGGCTACACCTTC. This rearrangement joins TRBV7-8 to TRBJ1-2; tentatively, D is TRBD1 (5 bases). The V and J ends lost 4 bases and 0 bases respectively, with 15 bases between them. Germline V gene lookup returns CDR1 SGHVS and CDR2 FQNEAQ. The CDR3 consists of 16 residues. Drawing the rest from reference TRBV7-8 and TRBJ1-2, the complete variable domain is GAGVSQSPRYKVAKRGQDVALRCDPISGHVSLFWYQQALGQGPEFLTYFQNEAQLDKSGLPSDRFFAERPEGSVSTLKIQRTQQEDSAVYLCASSSQTGPTNYGYTFGSGTRLTVV.

This clonotype occurred a few times. V usage is TRBV15 and J usage is TRBJ1-3; D is unresolved. Germline CDR1 reads LNHNV; CDR2 reads YYDKDF (reference sequence). V lost 5 bases to trimming and J lost 5 bases, with 16 bases between them. The CDR3 extends over 15 amino acids. The CDR3: CATSGSRNSRNTIYF. CDR3 DNA sequence: TGTGCCACCAGCGGATCGAGGAATTCTAGAAACACCATATATTTT.

The chain employs TRBV12-3 or TRBV12-4 and TRBJ2-5; D uncertain. Trimming stripped 3 bases from V and 5 bases from J, with 10 bases between. The CDR3 runs 13 residues. This CDR3 reads CASSLMSHETQYF. DNA of the CDR3: TGTGCCAGCAGTTTGATGTCGCACGAGACCCAGTACTTC.

In this sample, this clonotype turned up a few times. J is TRBJ1-4 and V is TRBV5-1, with D maybe TRBD1 (5 bases). CDR1 and CDR2 (germline): SGHRS, YFSETQ. The CDR3 totals 15 residues. With 1 base removed from V and 5 bases from J, the gap between germline ends came to 12 bases. CDR3 loop: CASSLRDALNEKLFF. Written as DNA, the CDR3 is TGCGCCAGCAGCTTGAGGGACGCACTGAATGAAAAACTGTTTTTT. Variable domain in full (rest from reference TRBV5-1 and TRBJ1-4): KAGVTQTPRYLIKTRGQQVTLSCSPISGHRSVSWYQQTPGQGLQFLFEYFSETQRNKGNFPGRFSGRQFSNSRSEMNVSTLELGDSALYLCASSLRDALNEKLFFGSGTQLSVL.

Points on this clonotype: A junction boundary mismatches the germline segment, possibly from a read error. CDR3 nucleotides: TGCGCCAGCAGCCACCTTCGAAGGGGGCTAGGTGGAAACACCATATATTTT. Protein sequence: CASSHLRRGLGGNTIYF. This rearrangement joins TRBV7-3 to TRBJ1-3; 7 bases line up with TRBD1. The CDR3 is 17 residues long. Germline V gene sequence: CDR1 SGHTA, CDR2 FQGTGA.

At least ten counts were recorded for this clonotype. V usage is TRBV7-7 and J usage is TRBJ2-5, with unresolved D. Looked up from germline, CDR1 is SSHAT and CDR2 is FNYEAQ (reference sequence). The CDR3 is 13 amino acids. The germline V and J ends were trimmed by 5 bases and 5 bases, with 12 bases remaining between them. The CDR3 region is CASSLGSVETQYF. The CDR3 region has the DNA TGTGCCAGCAGCCTTGGTTCTGTCGAGACCCAGTACTTC. The whole variable domain, filled in from reference TRBV7-7 and TRBJ2-5, reads GAGVSQSPRYKVTKRGQDVTLRCDPISSHATLYWYQQALGQGPEFLTYFNYEAQPDKSGLPSDRFSAERPEGSISTLTIQRTEQRDSAMYRCASSLGSVETQYFGPGTRLLVL.

The genes are TRBV24-1 and TRBJ2-2; 11 bases match TRBD1. Trimming took 3 bases from V and 7 from J; bases not matched to a gene: 6. CDR1 KGHDR and CDR2 SFDVKD come from the germline V gene. The CDR3 consists of 16 residues. The CDR3 coding sequence is TGTGCCACCAGTGATAGGGACAGGGGGAGTAACGGGGAGCTGTTTTTT. Protein sequence: CATSDRDRGSNGELFF.

In this sample, this clonotype turned up a few times. The chain joins TRBV7-4 to TRBJ2-7; 12 bases match TRBD2. CDR3 length: 16 residues. V was pared by 6 bases and J by 2 bases, with 8 bases of the junction left unmatched. Germline V gene data show CDR1 as SGHVT and CDR2 as SQSDAQ. The CDR3 reads CASSPGLAGTTYEQYF. CDR3 nucleotide sequence: TGTGCCAGCAGTCCGGGACTAGCGGGCACAACCTACGAGCAGTACTTC.

The V and J genes are TRBV11-1 and TRBJ2-7; tentative D call: TRBD1 (6 bases). Between the trimmed V and J ends, which lost 4 bases and 6 bases, there was a span of 16 bases. The CDR3 contains 14 residues. Germline lookup yields CDR1 SGHAT and CDR2 FQDESV (reference sequence). CDR3 in DNA: TGTGCCAGCAGCTCTTGGGGACAAGTCCGCGAGCAGTACTTC. Its protein product is CASSSWGQVREQYF. The entire variable domain, with the rest obtained from reference TRBV11-1 and TRBJ2-7, is as follows: EAEVAQSPRYKITEKSQAVAFWCDPISGHATLYWYRQILGQGPELLVQFQDESVVDDSQLPKDRFSAERLKGVDSTLKIQPAELGDSAMYLCASSSWGQVREQYFGPGTRLTVT.

This clonotype was counted many times. The chain links TRBV10-3 to TRBJ2-7; 10 bases agree with TRBD1. Unmatched junction bases numbered 6, after V lost 0 bases and J lost 4 bases. There are 16 residues in the CDR3. Germline assignment: CDR1 ENHRY and CDR2 SYGVKD. The CDR3 DNA is TGTGCCATCAGTGAGTCGGGGACAGGGGCGCGGTACGAGCAGTACTTC. Protein: CAISESGTGARYEQYF.

V is TRBV25-1 and J is TRBJ1-1; D gene unclear. Germline loops: CDR1 MGHDK, CDR2 SYGVNS. V gave up 8 bases and J gave up 1 base, with 17 bases separating them. This CDR3 is built from 15 residues. The CDR3 sequence is CASVEEATGNTEAFF. In nucleotides, the CDR3 is TGTGCCAGCGTTGAAGAGGCCACGGGGAACACTGAAGCTTTCTTT.

This clonotype was detected a few times. A junction boundary mismatches the germline segment, possibly from a read error. The chain employs TRBV7-9 and TRBJ1-6; no definite D call. CDR3 length: 16 residues. Germline loops: CDR1 SEHNR, CDR2 FQNEAQ (reference sequence). The CDR3 DNA reads as TGCGCCAGCAGCCAACCGCGGGCCCAGACCAATTCACCCCTCCACTTT. Translating it yields CASSQPRAQTNSPLHF.

The chain combines TRBV7-9 with TRBJ1-6; D not resolved. The CDR3 sequence is 14 residues long. CDR1 is SEHNR and CDR2 is FQNEAQ in the germline V gene (reference sequence). V was cut by 5 bases and J by 4 bases, with 9 bases left in between. This CDR3 is CASSPWEYNSPLHF. CDR3 DNA sequence: TGTGCCAGCAGCCCGTGGGAGTATAATTCACCCCTCCACTTT.

In this sample, this clonotype turned up many times. CDR3 region: CSGSRMNTEAFF. The CDR3, as DNA: TGTAGTGGGTCCAGGATGAACACTGAAGCTTTCTTT. J is TRBJ1-1 and V is TRBV7-9; D unresolved. Per germline, CDR1 SEHNR and CDR2 FQNEAQ (reference sequence). CDR3 length: 12 amino acids.

In its sample, this clonotype was seen many times. The chain employs TRBV7-9 and TRBJ1-3, with 7 bases lining up with TRBD1. The trim removed 5 bases at V and 1 base at J, leaving 11 bases unmatched. Germline CDR1 is SEHNR and CDR2 is FQNEAQ (reference sequence). The CDR3 runs to 17 residues. The CDR3 nucleotides read TGTGCCAGCAGCACAACAGGGGCCACGACATCTGGAAACACCATATATTTT. Its translation is CASSTTGATTSGNTIYF.

The chain employs TRBV10-3 and TRBJ1-2; a weak D match, TRBD1 (5 bases). The CDR3 totals 14 residues. Looked up from germline, CDR1 is ENHRY and CDR2 is SYGVKD. Trimming took off 4 bases at V and 7 bases at J, with 16 bases between the two ends. The CDR3 loop reads CAISGGAVLSGYTF. In DNA, the CDR3 is TGTGCCATCAGTGGGGGCGCGGTACTATCTGGCTACACCTTC.

J is TRBJ1-4 and V is TRBV7-8; maybe TRBD1 (5 bases). The germline V gene has CDR1 SGHVS and CDR2 FQNEAQ. The CDR3 has 15 amino acids. The V and J ends lost 5 bases and 7 bases respectively, with 17 bases between them. CDR3 loop: CASSLRRTLAEKLFF. The CDR3 DNA reads TGTGCCAGCAGCCTGCGACGGACACTTGCTGAAAAACTGTTTTTT.

The V and J genes are TRBV24-1 and TRBJ1-4; no clear D. This CDR3 has 13 residues. Germline V CDR1 and CDR2: KGHDR, SFDVKD. V lost 6 bases and J 6 bases, leaving 10 bases between the germline ends. CDR3 bases: TGTGCCACCAGTCTAGGGTTGGATGAAAAACTGTTTTTT. Protein product: CATSLGLDEKLFF.

The chain has TRBV20-1 and TRBJ1-5, with TRBD1 as a possible D gene (6 bases). Trimming removed 1 base from V and 5 bases from J, with 21 bases in between. Germline values: CDR1 DFQATT, CDR2 SNEGSKA (reference sequence). CDR3 length: 17 residues. The CDR3 nucleotides read TGCAGTGCTAGAGCCGCTATCCTCGCAGGGGTCCATCAGCCCCAGCATTTT. The encoded protein is CSARAAILAGVHQPQHF.

The sample holds one count of this clonotype. This chain connects TRBV24-1 to TRBJ2-2; 13 bases align to TRBD2. This CDR3 region has 15 residues. The germline V gene has CDR1 KGHDR and CDR2 SFDVKD. With V trimmed by 11 bases and J by 7 bases, 9 bases remained unmatched. The CDR3 protein is CAISPGTSGIGELFF. For the CDR3, the DNA is TGTGCCATCTCTCCCGGGACTAGCGGGATCGGGGAGCTGTTTTTT.